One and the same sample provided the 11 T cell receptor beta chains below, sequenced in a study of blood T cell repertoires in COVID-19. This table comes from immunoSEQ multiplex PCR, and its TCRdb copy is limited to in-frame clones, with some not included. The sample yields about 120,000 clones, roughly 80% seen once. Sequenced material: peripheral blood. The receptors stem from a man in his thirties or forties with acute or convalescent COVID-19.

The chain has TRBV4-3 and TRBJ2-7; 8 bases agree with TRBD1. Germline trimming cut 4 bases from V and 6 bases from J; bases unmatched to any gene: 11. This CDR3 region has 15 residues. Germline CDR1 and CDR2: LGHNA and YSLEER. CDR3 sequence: CASSRVQGGISEQYF. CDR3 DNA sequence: TGCGCCAGCAGCCGAGTACAGGGGGGTATTTCCGAGCAGTACTTC.

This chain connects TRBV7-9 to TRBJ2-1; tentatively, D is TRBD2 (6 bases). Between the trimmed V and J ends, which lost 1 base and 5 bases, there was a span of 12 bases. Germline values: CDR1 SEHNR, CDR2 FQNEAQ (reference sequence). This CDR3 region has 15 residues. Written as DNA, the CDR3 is TGTGCCAGCAGCTTAGAGCTAGCGTTCGACAATGAGCAGTTCTTC. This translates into CASSLELAFDNEQFF.

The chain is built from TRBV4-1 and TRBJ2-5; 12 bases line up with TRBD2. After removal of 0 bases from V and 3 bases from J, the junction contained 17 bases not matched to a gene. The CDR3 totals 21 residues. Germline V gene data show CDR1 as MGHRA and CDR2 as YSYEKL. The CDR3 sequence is CASSQDLRESLAGGPEETQYF. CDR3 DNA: TGCGCCAGCAGCCAAGATCTAAGGGAATCGCTAGCGGGAGGGCCTGAAGAGACCCAGTACTTC.

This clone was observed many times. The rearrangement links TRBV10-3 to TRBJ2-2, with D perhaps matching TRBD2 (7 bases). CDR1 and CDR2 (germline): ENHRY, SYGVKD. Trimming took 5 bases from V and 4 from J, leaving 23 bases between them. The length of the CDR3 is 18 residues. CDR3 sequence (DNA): TGTGCCATCAGTTCCCCCGGGGGGCAGGGGCCCGTCACCGGGGAGCTGTTTTTT. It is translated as CAISSPGGQGPVTGELFF.

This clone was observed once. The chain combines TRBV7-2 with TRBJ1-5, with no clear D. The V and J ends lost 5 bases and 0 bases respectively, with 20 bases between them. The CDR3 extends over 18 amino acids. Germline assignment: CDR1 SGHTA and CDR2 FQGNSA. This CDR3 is CASSAEGTDRYSNQPQHF. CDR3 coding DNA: TGTGCCAGCAGCGCAGAGGGAACAGACCGATATAGCAATCAGCCCCAGCATTTT.

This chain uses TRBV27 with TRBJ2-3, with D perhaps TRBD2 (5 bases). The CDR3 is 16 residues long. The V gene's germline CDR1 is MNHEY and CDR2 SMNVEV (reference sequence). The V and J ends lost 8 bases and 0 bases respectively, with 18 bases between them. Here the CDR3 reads CASGFQPGVSTDTQYF. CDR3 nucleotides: TGTGCCAGCGGCTTCCAGCCCGGGGTTAGCACAGATACGCAGTATTTT.

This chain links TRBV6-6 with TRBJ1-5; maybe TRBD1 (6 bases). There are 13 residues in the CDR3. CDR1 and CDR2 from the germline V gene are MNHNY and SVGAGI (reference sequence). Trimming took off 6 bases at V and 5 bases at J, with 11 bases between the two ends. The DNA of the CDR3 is TGTGCCAGCAGATCGAACAGGGATCAGCCCCAGCATTTT. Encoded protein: CASRSNRDQPQHF.

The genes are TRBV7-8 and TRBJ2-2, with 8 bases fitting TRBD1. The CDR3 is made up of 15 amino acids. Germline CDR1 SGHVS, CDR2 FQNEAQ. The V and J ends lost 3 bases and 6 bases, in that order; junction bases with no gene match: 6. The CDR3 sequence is CASSFTTGVAGELFF. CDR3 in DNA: TGTGCCAGCAGCTTCACGACAGGGGTCGCCGGGGAGCTGTTTTTT.

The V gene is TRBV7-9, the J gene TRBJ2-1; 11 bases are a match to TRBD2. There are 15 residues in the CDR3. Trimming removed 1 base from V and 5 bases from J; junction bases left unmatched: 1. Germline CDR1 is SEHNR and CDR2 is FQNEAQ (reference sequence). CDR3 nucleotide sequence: TGTGCCAGCAGCTTAGAGGGACTAGCGGACAATGAGCAGTTCTTC. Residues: CASSLEGLADNEQFF.

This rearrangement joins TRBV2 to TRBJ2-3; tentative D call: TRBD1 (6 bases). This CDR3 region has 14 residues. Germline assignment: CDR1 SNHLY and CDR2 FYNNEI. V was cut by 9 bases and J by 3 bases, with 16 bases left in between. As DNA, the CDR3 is TGTGCCAGACCATACAGGGAGTCTACAGATACGCAGTATTTT. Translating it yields CARPYRESTDTQYF.

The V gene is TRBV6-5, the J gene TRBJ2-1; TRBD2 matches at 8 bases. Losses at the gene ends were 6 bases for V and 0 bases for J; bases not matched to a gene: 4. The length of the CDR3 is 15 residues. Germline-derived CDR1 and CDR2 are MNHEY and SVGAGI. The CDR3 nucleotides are TGTGCCAGCAGCCCCAGCGGGAGCTCCTACAATGAGCAGTTCTTC. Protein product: CASSPSGSSYNEQFF.